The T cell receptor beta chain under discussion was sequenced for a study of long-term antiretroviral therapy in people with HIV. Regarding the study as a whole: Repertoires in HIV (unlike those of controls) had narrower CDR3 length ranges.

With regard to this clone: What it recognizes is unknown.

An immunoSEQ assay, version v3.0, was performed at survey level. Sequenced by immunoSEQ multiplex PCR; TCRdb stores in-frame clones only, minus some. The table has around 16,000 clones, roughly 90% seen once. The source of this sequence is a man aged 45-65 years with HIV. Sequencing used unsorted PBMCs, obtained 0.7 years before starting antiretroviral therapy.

As DNA, the CDR3 is TGTGCCAGCAGCGTAGGGGGACAACAAGAGACCCAGTACTTC. Amino acids: CASSVGGQQETQYF. The chain has TRBV9 and TRBJ2-5, with TRBD1 as a possible D gene (6 bases). The length of the CDR3 is 14 residues. The V end was cut by 0 bases, the J end by 2 bases, with 8 bases between. Germline assignment: CDR1 SGDLS and CDR2 YYNGEE.